The entry below describes one TCR beta chain. Survey-level immunoSEQ sequencing profiled the TCR beta repertoire. Clones were sequenced by immunoSEQ multiplex PCR, and TCRdb holds only the in-frame ones, with some missing. The sample shows roughly 68,000 clones, approximately 92% of them seen only once. V shed 0 bases, J shed 4 bases, and the junction held 5 bases outside the gene matches. The CDR3 length is 16 residues. The germline V gene encodes CDR1 SGHRS and CDR2 YFSETQ. The sample consisted of PBMCs. The sequence was collected from a man between 35 and 55 years old with rheumatoid arthritis. The chain joins TRBV5-1 to TRBJ2-2; 8 positions match TRBD2. The CDR3 DNA sequence: TGCGCCAGCAGCTTGGATAGCGGGATTAGCACCGGGGAGCTGTTTTTT. Its translation is CASSLDSGISTGELFF.